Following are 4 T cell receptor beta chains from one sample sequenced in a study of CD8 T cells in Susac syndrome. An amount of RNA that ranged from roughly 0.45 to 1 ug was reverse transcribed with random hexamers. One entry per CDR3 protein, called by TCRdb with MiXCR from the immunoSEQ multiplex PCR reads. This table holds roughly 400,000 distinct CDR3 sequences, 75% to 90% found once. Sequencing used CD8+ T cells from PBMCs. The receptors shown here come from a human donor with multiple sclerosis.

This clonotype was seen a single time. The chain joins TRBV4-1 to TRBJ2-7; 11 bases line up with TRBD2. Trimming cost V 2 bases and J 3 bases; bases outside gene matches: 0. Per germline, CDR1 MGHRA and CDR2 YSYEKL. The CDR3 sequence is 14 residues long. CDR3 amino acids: CASSQTSGGYEQYF. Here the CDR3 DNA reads TGCGCCAGCAGCCAAACTAGCGGGGGCTACGAGCAGTACTTC.

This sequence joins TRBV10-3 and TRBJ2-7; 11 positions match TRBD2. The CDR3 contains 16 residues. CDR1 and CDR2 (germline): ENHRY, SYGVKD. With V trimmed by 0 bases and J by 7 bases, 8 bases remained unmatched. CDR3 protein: CAISESKGLAVWEQYF. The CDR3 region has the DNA TGTGCCATCAGTGAGTCGAAGGGACTAGCGGTGTGGGAGCAGTACTTC.

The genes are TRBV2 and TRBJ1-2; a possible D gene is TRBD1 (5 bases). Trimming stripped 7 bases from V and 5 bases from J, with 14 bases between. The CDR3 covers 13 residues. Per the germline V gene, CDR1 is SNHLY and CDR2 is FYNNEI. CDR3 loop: CASIDSGPYGYTF. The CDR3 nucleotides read TGTGCCAGCATTGACAGCGGACCATATGGCTACACCTTC.

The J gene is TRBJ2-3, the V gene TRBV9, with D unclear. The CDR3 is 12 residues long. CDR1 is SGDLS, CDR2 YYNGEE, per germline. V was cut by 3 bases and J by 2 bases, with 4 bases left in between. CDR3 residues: CASSGDTDTQYF. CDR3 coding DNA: TGTGCCAGCAGCGGTGACACAGATACGCAGTATTTT. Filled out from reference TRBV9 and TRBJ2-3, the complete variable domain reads DSGVTQTPKHLITATGQRVTLRCSPRSGDLSVYWYQQSLDQGLQFLIQYYNGEERAKGNILERFSAQQFPDLHSELNLSSLELGDSALYFCASSGDTDTQYFGPGTRLTVL.